This T cell receptor beta chain derives from a study of T cells in localized non-small cell lung cancer. With respect to this clone: Its specificity is not known.

The CDR3 has 17 amino acids. The V gene's germline CDR1 is LNHDA and CDR2 SQIVND (reference sequence). V lost 6 bases and J lost 5; bases outside the gene matches: 14. Study-wide results and limits: Researchers found a median around 59 of the top 100 tumor clones in adjacent lung.

Using immunoSEQ multiplex PCR, the repertoire was profiled, and TCRdb retains in-frame clones only, with some absent. The table shows roughly 53,000 clones, with 75% to 90% occurring only once. The sequencing here drew on peripheral blood mononuclear cells, taken before any cancer treatment. The receptor comes from a man aged 40-75 years with stage III lung adenocarcinoma. V is TRBV19 and J is TRBJ2-1; 9 bases are a match to TRBD1. CDR3: CASSPLRTGQGNNEQFF. The CDR3 coding sequence is TGTGCCAGTAGCCCCCTTCGGACGGGACAGGGTAACAATGAGCAGTTCTTC.